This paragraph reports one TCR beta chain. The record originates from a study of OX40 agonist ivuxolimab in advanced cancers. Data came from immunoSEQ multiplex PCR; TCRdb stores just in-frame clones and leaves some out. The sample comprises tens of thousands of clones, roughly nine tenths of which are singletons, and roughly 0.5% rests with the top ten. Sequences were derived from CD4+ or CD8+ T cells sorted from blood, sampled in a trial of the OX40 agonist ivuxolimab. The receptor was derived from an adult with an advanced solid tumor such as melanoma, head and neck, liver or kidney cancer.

CDR3 in amino acids: CASSYTAGGGREQYF. CDR3 nucleotides: TGTGCCAGCAGTTACACGGCGGGAGGGGGGCGCGAGCAGTACTTC. V and J are TRBV6-5 and TRBJ2-7; 9 nucleotides match TRBD2. J gave up 6 bases and V 2 bases, and 8 bases lay outside the gene matches. The CDR3 contains 15 residues. In germline, CDR1 is MNHEY, CDR2 SVGAGI.